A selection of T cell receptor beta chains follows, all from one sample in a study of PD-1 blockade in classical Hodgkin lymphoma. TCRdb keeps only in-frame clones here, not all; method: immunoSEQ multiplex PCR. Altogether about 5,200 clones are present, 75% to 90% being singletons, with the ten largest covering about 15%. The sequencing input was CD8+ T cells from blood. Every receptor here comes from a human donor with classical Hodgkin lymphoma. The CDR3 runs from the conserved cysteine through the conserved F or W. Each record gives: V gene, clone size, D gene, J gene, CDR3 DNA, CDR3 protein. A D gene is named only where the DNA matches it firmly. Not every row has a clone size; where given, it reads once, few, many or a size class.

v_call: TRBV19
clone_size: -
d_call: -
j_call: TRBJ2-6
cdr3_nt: TGTGCCAGTTGTATTGGGTGGGGGGTGACAGGGTCTCGCGGGGCCAACGTCCTGACTTTC
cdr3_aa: CASCIGWGVTGSRGANVLTF

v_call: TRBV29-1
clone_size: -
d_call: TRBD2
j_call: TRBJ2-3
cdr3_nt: TGCAGCGTTGGCGGGGGAGGAGATACGCAGTATTTT
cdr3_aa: CSVGGGGDTQYF

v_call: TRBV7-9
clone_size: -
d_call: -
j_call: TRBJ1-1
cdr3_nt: TGTGCCAGCAGCTTATTCGGCGTTGAAGCTTTCTTT
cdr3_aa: CASSLFGVEAFF

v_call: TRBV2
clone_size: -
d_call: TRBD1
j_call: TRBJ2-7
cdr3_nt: TGTGCCAGCAGGGGGCCGGGACAGCACACACTCTCCTACGAGCAGTACTTC
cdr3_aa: CASRGPGQHTLSYEQYF

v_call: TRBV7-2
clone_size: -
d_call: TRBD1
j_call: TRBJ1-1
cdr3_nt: TGTGCCAGCAGACGGACAGGGATGGGGGTATCCACTGAAGCTTTCTTT
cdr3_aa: CASRRTGMGVSTEAFF

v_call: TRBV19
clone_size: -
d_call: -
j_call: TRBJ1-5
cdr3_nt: TGTGCCAGTAGTCGGGCCAGCAATCAGCCCCAGCATTTT
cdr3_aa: CASSRASNQPQHF

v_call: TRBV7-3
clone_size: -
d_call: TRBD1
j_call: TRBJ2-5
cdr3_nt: TGTGCCAGCAGTACGACAGGGTTTTCAGAGACCCAGTACTTC
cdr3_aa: CASSTTGFSETQYF

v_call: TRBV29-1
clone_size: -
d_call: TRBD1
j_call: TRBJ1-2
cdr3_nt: TGCAGCGTTGGACGACAGGGGGCGGTTAATGGCTACACCTTC
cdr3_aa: CSVGRQGAVNGYTF

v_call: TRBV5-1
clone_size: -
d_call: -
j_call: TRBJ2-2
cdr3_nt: TGCGCCAGCAGCTTGGTGGCCGGGGAGCTGTTTTTT
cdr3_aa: CASSLVAGELFF

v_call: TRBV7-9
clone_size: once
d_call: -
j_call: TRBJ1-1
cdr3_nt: TGTGCCAGCAGCGCCCATCCTAAAGAAGCTTTCTTT
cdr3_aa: CASSAHPKEAFF

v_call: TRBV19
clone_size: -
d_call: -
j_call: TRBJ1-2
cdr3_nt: TGTGCCAGTAGTCCAACCCCAACCTATGGCTACACCTTC
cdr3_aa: CASSPTPTYGYTF

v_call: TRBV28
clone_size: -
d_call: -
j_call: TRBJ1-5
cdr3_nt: TGTGCCAGCAGTTCTTCCATGGGTCAGCCCCAGCATTTT
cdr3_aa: CASSSSMGQPQHF

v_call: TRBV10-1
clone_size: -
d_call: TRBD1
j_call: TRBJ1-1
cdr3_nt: TGCGCCACGGGAGCGGGACAGGGGGTTATTGGCACTGAAGCTTTCTTT
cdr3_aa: CATGAGQGVIGTEAFF